These T cell receptor beta chains were read from a single sample in a study of CD8 T cells in ankylosing spondylitis. TCRdb called the 5' RACE reads again in MiXCR, with one record for every CDR3 protein. This sample has about 220,000 distinct CDR3 sequences, with more than 9% found just once. Input material: blood, either unsorted or a sorted T cell fraction (not recorded which). These receptors were taken from a male donor with ankylosing spondylitis or in good health (not recorded which). Each CDR3 is given with its conserved first and last residue. A D gene is named only where the DNA matches it firmly. Clone size is stated in some rows and not others, as once, few, many or a class when expanded.

clone size	D gene	V gene	J gene	CDR3 protein	CDR3 DNA
.	.	TRBV4-1	TRBJ2-6	CASRPEISGANVLTF	TGCGCCAGCCGCCCCGAGATCTCTGGGGCCAACGTCCTGACTTTC
.	.	TRBV12-3/TRBV12-4	TRBJ1-6	CASSLAGGGSFSPLHF	TGTGCCAGCAGTTTAGCGGGAGGGGGAAGTTTCTCACCCCTCCACTTT
many	.	TRBV4-1	TRBJ2-1	CASSQEPGRGTYNEQFF	TGCGCCAGCAGCCAAGAGCCTGGGCGGGGCACCTACAATGAGCAGTTCTTC
.	TRBD2	TRBV7-9	TRBJ2-1	CASSGLGAFSYNEQFF	TGTGCCAGCAGCGGACTAGGGGCCTTCTCCTACAATGAGCAGTTCTTC
few	.	TRBV20-1	TRBJ2-1	CSARSPGRGRISYNEQFF	TGCAGTGCTAGAAGCCCTGGCAGAGGGCGCATCTCCTACAATGAGCAGTTCTTC
many	.	TRBV7-2	TRBJ2-6	CASSLNGGYTGANVLTF	TGTGCCAGCAGCTTAAACGGGGGCTACACTGGGGCCAACGTCCTGACTTTC
.	.	TRBV24-1	TRBJ2-7	CATSEQGRSYEQYF	TGTGCCACCAGTGAGCAGGGGAGATCCTACGAGCAGTACTTC
many	.	TRBV12-3/TRBV12-4	TRBJ2-3	CASSVRVRDTQYF	TGTGCCAGCAGCGTCAGGGTGCGGGATACGCAGTATTTT
many	.	TRBV7-2	TRBJ2-3	CASALPVDYTQYF	TGTGCCAGCGCCCTACCGGTGGATTATACGCAGTATTTT
few	.	TRBV20-1	TRBJ1-1	CSARDTGGRKNTEAFF	TGCAGTGCTAGAGATACGGGGGGCAGGAAGAACACTGAAGCTTTCTTT
few	TRBD1	TRBV20-1	TRBJ2-2	CSARLGQGVGELFF	TGCAGTGCTAGATTAGGACAGGGGGTAGGGGAGCTGTTTTTT
.	.	TRBV15	TRBJ1-4	CATSRGAYEKLFF	TGTGCCACCAGCAGAGGCGCATATGAAAAACTGTTTTTT
many	TRBD1	TRBV5-1	TRBJ1-4	CASSLARTGVPNEKLFF	TGCGCCAGCAGCTTGGCCCGGACAGGGGTGCCTAATGAAAAACTGTTTTTT
many	TRBD2	TRBV9	TRBJ2-5	CASSREASWAQETQYF	TGTGCCAGCAGCCGGGAGGCCAGTTGGGCCCAAGAGACCCAGTACTTC
.	TRBD2	TRBV5-6	TRBJ2-1	CASSLGLAGKPRGEQFF	TGTGCCAGCAGCTTGGGACTAGCGGGGAAACCCAGGGGTGAGCAGTTCTTC
many	TRBD1	TRBV5-1	TRBJ2-1	CASSLNDRETNEQFF	TGCGCCAGCAGCTTAAATGACAGGGAAACCAATGAGCAGTTCTTC
many	.	TRBV12-3/TRBV12-4	TRBJ2-3	CASSSREDTQYF	TGTGCCAGCAGTTCCAGGGAAGATACGCAGTATTTT
many	TRBD1	TRBV5-1	TRBJ1-1	CASSGGQVNTEAFF	TGCGCCAGCAGCGGAGGACAGGTAAACACTGAAGCTTTCTTT
.	.	TRBV10-3	TRBJ1-1	CAISESPNKNTEAFF	TGTGCCATCAGTGAGTCCCCTAACAAGAACACTGAAGCTTTCTTT
.	TRBD2	TRBV7-9	TRBJ2-7	CASSTSGASLEQYF	TGTGCCAGCTCAACTAGCGGGGCGTCCCTGGAGCAGTACTTC
.	.	TRBV2	TRBJ1-1	CASSEEGNTEAFF	TGTGCCAGCAGCGAAGAGGGGAACACTGAAGCTTTCTTT
many	.	TRBV6-6	TRBJ1-1	CASSFIGPTEAFF	TGTGCCAGCAGTTTCATAGGGCCCACTGAAGCTTTCTTT
many	TRBD1	TRBV7-9	TRBJ1-4	CASNVGQGEEKLFF	TGTGCCAGCAACGTCGGACAGGGGGAGGAAAAACTGTTTTTT